This T cell receptor beta chain was observed in a study of T cell responses to AZD1222 COVID-19 vaccine. Of note for this clone: Its antigen is unknown.

V lost 2 bases, J lost 4 bases, and 12 bases stayed unmatched. CDR1 and CDR2 (germline): MDHEN, SYDVKM. This CDR3 is built from 17 residues. Study-wide points: Females outnumbered males among donors, who were mostly white British; clonal diversity was possibly underestimated. The study identified only five or six AZD1222 recipients as seropositive at baseline.

Sequenced by immunoSEQ multiplex PCR; TCRdb stores in-frame clones only, minus some. The sample has roughly 150,000 clones; roughly nine tenths are singletons. The sample here was peripheral blood, taken after recovery from COVID-19. The chain uses TRBV28 and TRBJ1-2, with TRBD1 matching over 8 bases. The TCR was taken from an adult who had recovered from COVID-19. DNA of the CDR3: TGTGCCAGCAGTTTAAGTCTAGGCCAGGGGGCGGGCTATGGCTACACCTTC. Residues: CASSLSLGQGAGYGYTF.